This TCR beta chain was sequenced during a study of technical replicates of blood from several donors. Assay used: immunoSEQ multiplex PCR; TCRdb lists only in-frame clones, some missing. Here the sample spans about 84,000 clones, 97% being singletons. The CDR3 totals 12 residues. The V end lost 7 bases, the J end lost 4 bases, and 8 bases lay between the germline ends. In germline, CDR1 is LNHDA, CDR2 SQIVND (reference sequence). Sequencing was performed on T cells isolated from PBMCs. The V and J genes are TRBV19 and TRBJ1-5; D is ambiguous. This sequence originates from a human donor in good health. In DNA form, the CDR3 reads TGTGCCAGTACGGTCGGGAATCAGCCCCAGCATTTT. Its protein is CASTVGNQPQHF.